These 32 T cell receptor beta chains came from one sample sequenced in a study of blood T cell repertoires in COVID-19. TCRdb keeps only in-frame clones here, not all; method: immunoSEQ multiplex PCR. The sample holds under 95,000 clones, 87% seen once. The sequenced material came from peripheral blood. These receptor sequences come from a woman of 80 years or more with acute or convalescent COVID-19.

The chain couples TRBV3-1 (or the pseudogene TRBV3-2) to TRBJ2-1, with unresolved D. Trimming removed 2 bases from V and 5 bases from J, with 10 bases in between. Germline V gives CDR1 LGHDT, CDR2 YNNKEL (reference sequence). The CDR3 is 14 residues long. The CDR3 loop is CASSQLGGDNEQFF. CDR3 sequence (DNA): TGTGCCAGCAGCCAATTAGGTGGAGACAATGAGCAGTTCTTC.

The chain is built from TRBV14 and TRBJ2-3; TRBD2 might be the D (6 bases). CDR1 is SGHDN and CDR2 is FVKESK in the germline V gene. This CDR3 region has 14 residues. The germline V and J ends were trimmed by 0 bases and 6 bases, with 10 bases remaining between them. The CDR3 protein is CASSQELAEDTQYF. The CDR3, as DNA: TGTGCCAGCAGCCAAGAACTAGCAGAGGATACGCAGTATTTT.

A few counts support this clone. This chain joins TRBV11-2 and TRBJ2-1; 10 bases map to TRBD2. The ends lost 5 bases at V and 7 bases at J; junction bases unmatched: 8. Per the germline V gene, CDR1 is SGHAT and CDR2 is FQNNGV. The CDR3 loop spans 15 amino acids. The CDR3 nucleotides read TGTGCCAGCAGCAGGACTAGCGGTCCGGAGAATGAGCAGTTCTTC. Its translation is CASSRTSGPENEQFF.

The chain joins TRBV29-1 to TRBJ1-2; TRBD1 matches 10 bases. The ends lost 6 bases at V and 4 bases at J; junction bases unmatched: 11. The CDR3 consists of 15 residues. Germline V CDR1 and CDR2: SQVTM, ANQGSEA. CDR3 in DNA: TGCAGCGTCCCGGGACAGGGGAAGAATCCCTATGGCTACACCTTC. This translates into CSVPGQGKNPYGYTF.

The chain combines TRBV10-3 with TRBJ1-1; D may be TRBD1 (6 bases). Trimming stripped 4 bases from V and 3 bases from J, with 6 bases between. The CDR3 runs 12 residues. CDR1 and CDR2 from the germline V gene are ENHRY and SYGVKD. DNA of the CDR3: TGTGCCATCAGTGGACAGGACACTGAAGCTTTCTTT. It codes for CAISGQDTEAFF.

This chain connects TRBV28 to TRBJ2-7, with 13 bases aligning to TRBD2. This CDR3 is 17 amino acids long. Losses at the gene ends were 6 bases for V and 0 bases for J; bases not matched to a gene: 8. Germline V gives CDR1 MDHEN, CDR2 SYDVKM. The CDR3 DNA sequence: TGTGCCAGCAGCGGACCGGGACTAGCGGGATTCTCCTACGAGCAGTACTTC. Amino acids: CASSGPGLAGFSYEQYF.

The DNA for the CDR3 is TGTGCCAGCAGCTATCCGGGACTAGCGGACAATGAGCAGTTCTTC. This sequence encodes CASSYPGLADNEQFF. The genes are TRBV3-1 (or the pseudogene TRBV3-2) and TRBJ2-1, with 11 bases lining up with TRBD2. The CDR3 contains 15 residues. V lost 5 bases and J lost 5; bases outside the gene matches: 5. Germline V gene data show CDR1 as LGHDT and CDR2 as YNNKEL (reference sequence).

The chain uses TRBV6-1 and TRBJ2-1, with D possibly TRBD2 on 6 matching bases. V lost 0 bases and J 10 bases, leaving 10 bases between the germline ends. This CDR3 spans 13 amino acids. The germline V gene has CDR1 MNHNS and CDR2 SASEGT. CDR3 residues: CASSEALEGEQFF. The CDR3 DNA reads TGTGCCAGCAGTGAAGCGTTGGAGGGGGAGCAGTTCTTC.

This chain links TRBV7-8 with TRBJ2-3, with 11 bases fitting TRBD2. CDR3 length: 16 residues. Trimming cost V 4 bases and J 0 bases; bases outside gene matches: 3. Germline values: CDR1 SGHVS, CDR2 FQNEAQ. Here the CDR3 reads CASSSVAGGSTDTQYF. CDR3 bases: TGTGCCAGCAGCTCCGTAGCGGGGGGGAGCACAGATACGCAGTATTTT.

This chain joins TRBV18 and TRBJ1-1; TRBD1 aligns across 8 bases. CDR3 length: 15 residues. Germline lookup yields CDR1 KGHSH and CDR2 LQKENI. The junction had 6 bases not matched to a gene; V was cut back by 2 bases and J by 4 bases. Here the CDR3 reads CASSPVDRASTEAFF. CDR3 DNA: TGTGCCAGCTCACCAGTGGACAGGGCTAGCACTGAAGCTTTCTTT.

J is TRBJ1-1 and V is TRBV19, with TRBD1 matching over 9 bases. In germline, CDR1 is LNHDA, CDR2 SQIVND (reference sequence). After removal of 4 bases from V and 6 bases from J, the junction contained 6 bases not matched to a gene. CDR3 length equals 14 residues. DNA of the CDR3: TGTGCCAGTAGTAGAGGGACAGGGAGGGCTGAAGCTTTCTTT. This sequence encodes CASSRGTGRAEAFF.

The genes are TRBV7-8 and TRBJ1-2; a weak D match, TRBD1 (6 bases). Trimming took off 5 bases at V and 6 bases at J, with 16 bases between the two ends. Germline V gene sequence: CDR1 SGHVS, CDR2 FQNEAQ. The CDR3 loop spans 14 amino acids. The CDR3: CASSPSAGGHGYTF. The CDR3 DNA reads as TGTGCCAGCAGCCCCTCGGCGGGGGGCCATGGCTACACCTTC.

This chain connects TRBV6-5 to TRBJ1-1; D gene unclear. Germline V gene lookup returns CDR1 MNHEY and CDR2 SVGAGI. This CDR3 region has 11 residues. V was clipped by 8 bases and J by 5 bases, with 9 bases between them. The CDR3 DNA sequence: TGTGCCAGCCGACATACGACTGAAGCTTTCTTT. It encodes CASRHTTEAFF.

The chain is built from TRBV7-8 and TRBJ1-2; a possible D gene is TRBD1 (5 bases). Germline CDR1 SGHVS, CDR2 FQNEAQ. The V end lost 5 bases, the J end lost 0 bases, and 13 bases lay between the germline ends. The CDR3 has 15 amino acids. The DNA of the CDR3 is TGTGCCAGCAGCCAAGGGGCAGTAGCTAACTATGGCTACACCTTC. This gives the protein CASSQGAVANYGYTF.

This chain links TRBV7-2 with TRBJ1-5; D gene uncertain. The ends were cut back, 3 bases at V and 0 bases at J, with 15 bases in the middle. Germline-derived CDR1 and CDR2 are SGHTA and FQGNSA. CDR3 length: 17 amino acids. This CDR3 is CASSFALLLHSNQPQHF. The CDR3 DNA follows: TGTGCCAGCAGCTTTGCCCTTTTGTTACATAGCAATCAGCCCCAGCATTTT.

The chain recombines TRBV7-9 with TRBJ2-7; D is undetermined. V was shortened by 1 base and J by 0 bases, with 7 bases between the two germline ends. In germline, CDR1 is SEHNR, CDR2 FQNEAQ (reference sequence). The CDR3 is 14 residues long. The CDR3 here is CASSLEPRSYEQYF. The CDR3 DNA is TGTGCCAGCAGCTTAGAGCCACGCTCCTACGAGCAGTACTTC.

V usage is TRBV7-9 and J usage is TRBJ2-5; the match to TRBD2 covers 12 bases. The V segment lost 7 bases and the J segment 5 bases; nucleotides outside the gene matches: 8. The CDR3 totals 15 residues. CDR1 SEHNR and CDR2 FQNEAQ come from the germline V gene (reference sequence). CDR3 nucleotides: TGTGCCAGCAACCTAGCGGGAGGGCCGGGGGAGACCCAGTACTTC. It codes for CASNLAGGPGETQYF.

The chain uses TRBV4-1 and TRBJ1-1; 7 nucleotides match TRBD1. V was clipped by 3 bases and J by 1 base; unmatched bases: 5. This CDR3 is 15 amino acids long. Germline assignment: CDR1 MGHRA and CDR2 YSYEKL. The CDR3 DNA is TGCGCCAGCAGCCACGGACAGGCTAGGAACACTGAAGCTTTCTTT. Protein product: CASSHGQARNTEAFF.

V is TRBV15 and J is TRBJ2-1, with TRBD1 matching 7 bases. Germline V gene sequence: CDR1 LNHNV, CDR2 YYDKDF (reference sequence). The V gene end was trimmed by 2 bases and the J gene end by 15 bases; junction bases not matched to a gene: 10. This CDR3 contains 13 residues. Here the CDR3 DNA reads TGTGCCACCAGCAGACAACTCGACGGGGACAGGTTCTTC. It specifies CATSRQLDGDRFF.

The J gene is TRBJ1-4, the V gene TRBV7-6; TRBD1 aligns across 8 bases. This CDR3 has 15 amino acids. Unmatched junction bases numbered 6, after V lost 5 bases and J lost 4 bases. The germline CDR1 and CDR2 sequences are SGHVS and FNYEAQ. The CDR3 nucleotides read TGTGCCAGCAGCGGAAGGACAGGGCTTAATGAAAAACTGTTTTTT. This sequence encodes CASSGRTGLNEKLFF.

J is TRBJ1-1 and V is TRBV5-1; perhaps TRBD1 as D (5 bases). This CDR3 is built from 15 residues. The germline gives CDR1 SGHRS, CDR2 YFSETQ. Trimming shortened V by 0 bases and J by 0 bases, and 9 bases separated the two germline ends. The CDR3 nucleotides read TGCGCCAGCAGCTTGGACGACAGAATGAACACTGAAGCTTTCTTT. It translates to CASSLDDRMNTEAFF.

The chain joins TRBV7-2 to TRBJ1-6; D possibly corresponds to TRBD1 (5 bases). The germline V gene has CDR1 SGHTA and CDR2 FQGNSA. The V and J ends lost 4 bases and 6 bases respectively, with 16 bases between them. CDR3 length: 16 residues. As DNA, the CDR3 is TGTGCCAGCAGCTCAAACCGGGGGATTGGTAATTCACCCCTCCACTTT. This encodes CASSSNRGIGNSPLHF.

The chain joins TRBV20-1 to TRBJ2-7; the D is unclear. This CDR3 contains 11 residues. V was cut by 5 bases and J by 0 bases, with 5 bases left in between. Germline loops: CDR1 DFQATT, CDR2 SNEGSKA (reference sequence). This CDR3 is CSAPLSYEQYF. CDR3 DNA: TGCAGTGCTCCCCTCTCCTACGAGCAGTACTTC.

This clone was seen a single time. The chain recombines TRBV11-2 with TRBJ2-3; the match to TRBD1 covers 12 bases. The CDR3 is 16 residues long. J gave up 5 bases and V 1 base, and 4 bases lay outside the gene matches. Germline V lookup: CDR1 SGHAT, CDR2 FQNNGV. CDR3 loop: CASSLGDRGRRDTQYF. The CDR3 DNA reads TGTGCCAGCAGCTTAGGGGACAGGGGGCGAAGAGATACGCAGTATTTT.

The chain is built from TRBV9 and TRBJ1-2; weak D call: TRBD1 (5 bases). With 2 bases removed from V and 6 bases from J, the gap between germline ends came to 17 bases. The CDR3 has 15 residues. The germline CDR1 and CDR2 sequences are SGDLS and YYNGEE. The CDR3: CASSVGQAAGNGYTF. The CDR3, as DNA: TGTGCCAGCAGCGTTGGACAAGCCGCTGGGAATGGCTACACCTTC.

The chain has TRBV2 and TRBJ2-3; 10 bases fit TRBD2. Germline CDR1 SNHLY, CDR2 FYNNEI. V dropped 6 bases and J dropped 3; count of bases not matched to a gene: 9. The CDR3 runs to 16 residues. The CDR3 reads CASRPPVAGGTDTQYF. The CDR3 nucleotides are TGTGCCAGCAGGCCCCCGGTAGCGGGAGGTACAGATACGCAGTATTTT.

This chain connects TRBV7-2 to TRBJ2-1; D is ambiguous. The germline gives CDR1 SGHTA, CDR2 FQGNSA. Trimming removed 2 bases from V and 4 bases from J, with 6 bases in between. The CDR3 length is 13 residues. The CDR3 DNA is TGTGCCAGCAGCTTACCCTTATACAATGAGCAGTTCTTC. This codes for CASSLPLYNEQFF.

The V and J genes are TRBV5-6 and TRBJ1-1; 7 nucleotides agree with TRBD1. After removal of 3 bases from V and 4 bases from J, the junction contained 9 bases not matched to a gene. Germline V gene sequence: CDR1 SGHDT, CDR2 YYEEEE. The CDR3 extends over 15 amino acids. This CDR3 reads CASSSRTGWATEAFF. The CDR3 DNA is TGTGCCAGCAGCTCACGGACAGGTTGGGCCACTGAAGCTTTCTTT.

The rearrangement uses TRBV5-4 and TRBJ2-2; D possibly corresponds to TRBD2 (5 bases). This CDR3 is built from 14 residues. CDR1 is SGHNT, CDR2 YYREEE, per germline (reference sequence). Trimming shortened V by 0 bases and J by 5 bases, and 8 bases separated the two germline ends. The CDR3 protein is CASSLDSVTGELFF. DNA for the CDR3: TGTGCCAGCAGCTTGGATAGCGTGACCGGGGAGCTGTTTTTT.

The chain employs TRBV7-3 and TRBJ2-6; D not resolved. Looked up from germline, CDR1 is SGHTA and CDR2 is FQGTGA. Deletions cut 5 bases from V and 2 bases from J, with 13 bases between. The CDR3 consists of 16 residues. The DNA of the CDR3 is TGTGCCAGCAGCCCCACGCCGGTGACTGGGGCCAACGTCCTGACTTTC. This codes for CASSPTPVTGANVLTF.

The V gene is TRBV6-1, the J gene TRBJ2-3; D gene unclear. V lost 1 base and J 0 bases, leaving 5 bases between the germline ends. Germline V lookup: CDR1 MNHNS, CDR2 SASEGT. The CDR3 has 14 amino acids. The CDR3, as DNA: TGTGCCAGCAGTGAAGTCGGGAGCACAGATACGCAGTATTTT. Encoded protein: CASSEVGSTDTQYF.

The V call is TRBV7-2, the J call TRBJ1-2; 9 bases agree with TRBD1. Trimming at V came to 1 base and at J to 3 bases, leaving 6 bases not matched to a gene. This CDR3 has 16 amino acids. Germline assignment: CDR1 SGHTA and CDR2 FQGNSA. CDR3 sequence: CASSLVGTGRHYGYTF. In DNA form, the CDR3 reads TGTGCCAGCAGCTTAGTCGGGACAGGGCGGCACTATGGCTACACCTTC.